Following are 9 T cell receptor beta chains from one sample sequenced in a study of tumour-infiltrating T cells in Burkitt lymphoma. TCRdb's copy holds only in-frame clones and misses some; the assay was immunoSEQ multiplex PCR. This sample carries 12,000 to 15,000 clones, approximately 28% of them seen once, and the ten largest clones take approximately 5.7%. Material: tumor tissue. The origin of the receptors is a human donor with diffuse large B-cell lymphoma.

The chain links TRBV19 to TRBJ1-5; 9 positions match TRBD1. V lost 3 bases, J lost 6 bases, and 3 bases stayed unmatched. The CDR3 has 14 amino acids. Germline CDR1 and CDR2: LNHDA and SQIVND (reference sequence). The CDR3 sequence: CASSMRDRAQPQHF. The CDR3 DNA sequence: TGTGCCAGTAGTATGAGGGACAGGGCTCAGCCCCAGCATTTT.

This clone has a handful of counts. The chain recombines TRBV29-1 with TRBJ2-2, with D maybe TRBD2 (6 bases). Trimming shortened V by 1 base and J by 1 base, and 7 bases separated the two germline ends. This CDR3 region has 14 residues. Per germline, CDR1 SQVTM and CDR2 ANQGSEA. CDR3 amino acids: CSVEVGGNTGELFF. As DNA, the CDR3 is TGCAGCGTTGAAGTGGGGGGGAACACCGGGGAGCTGTTTTTT.

This clone occurred a few times. The genes are TRBV27 and TRBJ2-3; 11 nucleotides line up with TRBD2. Germline loops: CDR1 MNHEY, CDR2 SMNVEV (reference sequence). This CDR3 comprises 15 residues. V gave up 2 bases and J gave up 3 bases; unmatched junction bases: 1. In nucleotides, the CDR3 is TGTGCCAGCAGTTTAGTAGCGGGAGGGACAGATACGCAGTATTTT. Translated: CASSLVAGGTDTQYF.

The V and J genes are TRBV14 and TRBJ1-2; 7 positions agree with TRBD1. CDR3 length: 15 amino acids. Trimming at V came to 3 bases and at J to 1 base, leaving 5 bases not matched to a gene. Germline V gene lookup returns CDR1 SGHDN and CDR2 FVKESK. This CDR3 reads CASSQRQGINYGYTF. DNA of the CDR3: TGTGCCAGCAGCCAGAGACAGGGTATTAACTATGGCTACACCTTC.

The sample holds a few counts of this clone. The chain recombines TRBV9 with TRBJ2-7; possible D gene TRBD1, 6 bases. The CDR3 is 14 residues long. The germline V and J ends were trimmed by 0 bases and 4 bases, with 11 bases remaining between them. Germline V gene sequence: CDR1 SGDLS, CDR2 YYNGEE. CDR3 residues: CASSVAPGVYEQYF. The CDR3 bases are TGTGCCAGCAGCGTAGCTCCAGGGGTGTACGAGCAGTACTTC.

The chain employs TRBV5-1 and TRBJ2-7, with 8 bases aligning to TRBD1. This CDR3 comprises 13 residues. Germline CDR1 is SGHRS and CDR2 is YFSETQ. Trimming removed 0 bases from V and 7 bases from J; junction bases left unmatched: 3. The chain's CDR3 is CASSLGTGSEQYF. Here the CDR3 DNA reads TGCGCCAGCAGCTTGGGGACAGGGAGTGAGCAGTACTTC.

The chain couples TRBV27 to TRBJ1-5, with D maybe TRBD1 (6 bases). Trimming cost V 6 bases and J 3 bases, with 12 bases left between them. Per germline, CDR1 MNHEY and CDR2 SMNVEV (reference sequence). The CDR3 is made up of 14 amino acids. CDR3 nucleotides: TGTGCCAGCAGAGGGGGGGGCGTCAATCAGCCCCAGCATTTT. Its translation: CASRGGGVNQPQHF.

The chain carries TRBV5-1 and TRBJ2-7; D is uncertain. Between the trimmed V and J ends, which lost 0 bases and 7 bases, there was a span of 14 bases. This CDR3 contains 14 residues. Germline lookup yields CDR1 SGHRS and CDR2 YFSETQ. CDR3 coding DNA: TGCGCCAGCAGCTTGGTAGCCCCCGAGGAAGAGCAGTACTTC. Translation: CASSLVAPEEEQYF.

A single count supports this clone. The V call is TRBV7-9, the J call TRBJ2-7; D is ambiguous. This CDR3 is built from 12 residues. The germline V gene has CDR1 SEHNR and CDR2 FQNEAQ (reference sequence). V was trimmed by 3 bases and J by 6 bases, leaving 9 bases between them. CDR3 bases: TGTGCCAGCAGCTTTTTTGGTACCGAGCAGTACTTC. Protein product: CASSFFGTEQYF.